Each of the 13 T cell receptor beta chains below was sequenced from the same sample in a study of radiotherapy plus CTLA-4 blockade in lung cancer. Produced via immunoSEQ multiplex PCR; TCRdb's table is partial and in-frame only. There are around 100,000 clones in the sample; about 80% occur only once, and 3% to 4% lies in the top ten. The source was peripheral blood, collected from a patient treated with radiotherapy plus ipilimumab. The source of these receptors is a human donor with non-small cell lung cancer that progressed on radiotherapy plus ipilimumab. Some clones in this sample may be carry-over from other donors' samples.

The rearrangement joins TRBV7-2 to TRBJ1-3; D possibly corresponds to TRBD1 (6 bases). The V gene lost 5 bases and the J gene lost 0 bases, with 14 bases spanning the gap. Germline loops: CDR1 SGHTA, CDR2 FQGNSA. The CDR3 consists of 16 residues. The CDR3, as DNA: TGTGCCAGCAGCCCCGCCGGGGGACACTCTGGAAACACCATATATTTT. Residues: CASSPAGGHSGNTIYF.

This clone has only a few counts. This sequence joins TRBV7-2 and TRBJ1-2; weak D call: TRBD1 (5 bases). The V gene's germline CDR1 is SGHTA and CDR2 FQGNSA. The length of the CDR3 is 14 residues. The V end lost 0 bases, the J end lost 6 bases, and 11 bases lay between the germline ends. CDR3 region: CASSLASQDNGYTF. The CDR3 nucleotides read TGTGCCAGCAGCTTAGCGTCCCAGGACAATGGCTACACCTTC.

The V and J genes are TRBV7-2 and TRBJ2-1, with 15 bases fitting TRBD2. Germline V gene lookup returns CDR1 SGHTA and CDR2 FQGNSA. The CDR3 contains 16 residues. The trim removed 8 bases at V and 4 bases at J, leaving 6 bases unmatched. In nucleotides, the CDR3 is TGTGCCAGCCAGGGACTAGCGGGGGGTGGGTACAATGAGCAGTTCTTC. It translates to CASQGLAGGGYNEQFF.

V is TRBV7-8 and J is TRBJ1-5; D might be TRBD1 (6 bases). The germline V and J ends were trimmed by 8 bases and 7 bases, with 15 bases remaining between them. Germline V gene data show CDR1 as SGHVS and CDR2 as FQNEAQ. The CDR3 has 13 amino acids. CDR3 amino acids: CASSQEGGQPQHF. Here the CDR3 DNA reads TGTGCCAGCTCCCAGGAGGGGGGACAGCCCCAGCATTTT.

The J gene is TRBJ1-3, the V gene TRBV6-5, with unresolved D. Germline CDR1 is MNHEY and CDR2 is SVGAGI. V was cut by 0 bases and J by 2 bases, with 11 bases left in between. The CDR3 contains 16 residues. CDR3 DNA: TGTGCCAGCAGTTACTCGACCTGGGAGCCTGGAAACACCATATATTTT. As protein: CASSYSTWEPGNTIYF.

The rearrangement links TRBV4-3 to TRBJ2-3; 7 bases agree with TRBD2. From germline, CDR1 is LGHNA and CDR2 YSLEER. The length of the CDR3 is 16 residues. V shed 1 base, J shed 1 base, and the junction held 5 bases outside the gene matches. This CDR3 reads CASSQGPRGGTDTQYF. The CDR3 DNA reads TGCGCCAGCAGCCAAGGGCCCCGGGGGGGCACAGATACGCAGTATTTT.

The chain links TRBV2 to TRBJ2-1; D is tentatively TRBD1 or TRBD2 (5 bases each). Germline CDR1 is SNHLY and CDR2 is FYNNEI. Trimming left V 7 bases short and J 8 bases short, with 21 bases between. The CDR3 is 15 amino acids. The DNA of the CDR3 is TGTGCCAGCATCTTAGACGGGACGGCGAGGGATGAGCAGTTCTTC. Protein sequence: CASILDGTARDEQFF.

V is TRBV5-1 and J is TRBJ1-5; no clear D. V lost 4 bases, J lost 9 bases, and 17 bases lay in between. In germline, CDR1 is SGHRS, CDR2 YFSETQ. The CDR3 runs to 14 residues. The CDR3 reads CASSLGGTAGPQHF. The CDR3 DNA is TGCGCCAGCAGCCTTGGTGGAACTGCGGGGCCCCAGCATTTT.

V is TRBV7-8 and J is TRBJ2-5; 9 bases map to TRBD2. Losses at the gene ends were 4 bases for V and 2 bases for J; bases not matched to a gene: 5. Looked up from germline, CDR1 is SGHVS and CDR2 is FQNEAQ. This CDR3 is 15 amino acids long. The DNA for the CDR3 is TGTGCCAGCAGCTCTTTAGCGGGGGTGCAAGAGACCCAGTACTTC. This translates into CASSSLAGVQETQYF. Together with reference TRBV7-8 and TRBJ2-5, the CDR3 gives the full variable domain: GAGVSQSPRYKVAKRGQDVALRCDPISGHVSLFWYQQALGQGPEFLTYFQNEAQLDKSGLPSDRFFAERPEGSVSTLKIQRTQQEDSAVYLCASSSLAGVQETQYFGPGTRLLVL.

This clone has a count of ten or more. The J gene is TRBJ2-7, the V gene TRBV28, with TRBD2 matching over 9 bases. The CDR3 spans 14 residues. With 6 bases clipped from V and 6 bases from J, the junction kept 9 bases outside the gene matches. Germline V lookup: CDR1 MDHEN, CDR2 SYDVKM. CDR3 sequence (DNA): TGTGCCAGCAGCTACCTAGCGGGGCCACCCGAGCAGTACTTC. Translating gives CASSYLAGPPEQYF.

The chain uses TRBV29-1 and TRBJ2-3; the D is unclear. In germline, CDR1 is SQVTM, CDR2 ANQGSEA. This CDR3 has 14 amino acids. V lost 8 bases and J 2 bases, leaving 17 bases between the germline ends. This CDR3 reads CSFCLALITDTQYF. The CDR3 DNA reads TGCAGCTTCTGTTTAGCACTGATCACAGATACGCAGTATTTT.

The chain has TRBV4-2 and TRBJ1-2; 8 bases are shared with TRBD1. Germline loops: CDR1 LGHNA, CDR2 YNFKEQ. This CDR3 region has 16 residues. Germline trimming cut 6 bases from V and 3 bases from J; bases unmatched to any gene: 12. The chain's CDR3 is CASRQTSGTGDYGYTF. CDR3 nucleotide sequence: TGTGCCAGCAGGCAAACTTCCGGGACAGGTGACTATGGCTACACCTTC.

This clone has a handful of counts. The chain employs TRBV6-4 and TRBJ2-3; D unclear. This CDR3 comprises 16 residues. Germline V gene sequence: CDR1 MRHNA, CDR2 SNTAGT. V lost 3 bases and J 0 bases, leaving 13 bases between the germline ends. In DNA form, the CDR3 reads TGTGCCAGCAGTGATAGAGGCGGCCCTAGCACAGATACGCAGTATTTT. This encodes CASSDRGGPSTDTQYF.